This T cell receptor (beta chain) appears in the sequencing data of a study of personalized T cell therapy for brain tumors (dated by TCRdb to the early 2020s). Study-level background: To find peptides restricted to tumors, the investigators applied a proteogenomic strategy integrating mass spectrometry proteomics and sequencing of tumor DNA/RNA.

An RNeasy Mini Kit was used to extract RNA from the peptide-stimulated T cells, and that RNA served as input for TCR beta CDR3 sequencing. TCR Vbeta CDR3 sequencing was performed with the immunoSEQ platform at survey-level resolution. The paper's processing steps were these. Sequence results were analyzed and compiled with immunoSEQ ANALYZER v3.0. TCRdb took over this immuneACCESS table, retaining in-frame rearrangements with V and J assigned. Such tables are incomplete; in checked studies, under half of the missing clones stem from an unresolved V gene, and the remainder is unexplained. For V, J and clone size, that table is used; D and trimming come from the DNA. In this sample the table shows 1,500 to 2,000 clones, less than 25% of which occur a single time. The ten most abundant clones make up 40% to 50% of the sample. V is shortened by 4 bases, J by 0 bases, and the region joining them spans 7 bases. From a lookup of the germline V gene, CDR1 and CDR2 are SGHVS and FNYEAQ. Including cysteine and phenylalanine, the CDR3 has 14 amino acids. Of all the DNA, just the CDR3 is kept, 42 bases in frame from base 1.

Ficoll density gradient centrifugation was used to isolate PBMCs, and IL-4 and GM-CSF were used to differentiate adherent monocytes into dendritic cells. Non-adherent cells were co-cultured with irradiated peptide-loaded DCs at a 1:10 ratio, and on day 7 the proliferating cells were restimulated with fresh peptide-loaded DCs. The culture cytokines were IL-6, IL-7, IL-12 and IL-15 for the first stimulation, IL-7 plus IL-2 for the second stimulation, and IL-2 alone for the third stimulation. Cryopreservation was applied to the expanded cells used for TCR sequencing. Concerning this clone itself: Its antigen remains undetermined. Base qualities are not at hand, and no much larger clone is one base apart.

Recombination linked TRBV7-6 to TRBJ1-3, with the D gene too uncertain to name. The source of this sequence is a human donor with medulloblastoma. The sequenced material came from a T cell product expanded with peptides in culture. CDR3 region: CASSWRISGNTIYF. Here is the DNA: TGTGCCAGCAGCTGGCGAATCTCTGGAAACACCATATATTTT.